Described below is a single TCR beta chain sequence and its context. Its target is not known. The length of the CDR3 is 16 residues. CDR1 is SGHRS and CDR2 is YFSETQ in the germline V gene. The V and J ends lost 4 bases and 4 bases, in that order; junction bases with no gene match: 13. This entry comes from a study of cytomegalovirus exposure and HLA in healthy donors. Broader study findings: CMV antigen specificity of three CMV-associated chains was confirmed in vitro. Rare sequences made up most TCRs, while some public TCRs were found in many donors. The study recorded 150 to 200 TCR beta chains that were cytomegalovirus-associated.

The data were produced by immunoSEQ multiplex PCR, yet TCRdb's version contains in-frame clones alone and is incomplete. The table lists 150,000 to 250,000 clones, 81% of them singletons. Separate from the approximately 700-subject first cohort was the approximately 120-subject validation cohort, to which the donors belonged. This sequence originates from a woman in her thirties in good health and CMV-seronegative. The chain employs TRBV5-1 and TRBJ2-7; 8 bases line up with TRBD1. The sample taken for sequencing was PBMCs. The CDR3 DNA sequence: TGCGCCAGCAGCCCCGGACAGGGCTCGCTTTGGTACGAGCAGTACTTC. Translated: CASSPGQGSLWYEQYF.